One sample yielded the 32 T cell receptor beta chains listed below, sequenced in a study of cytomegalovirus exposure and HLA in healthy donors. The PCR employed 60 Vbeta primers together with 13 Jbeta primers. The table came from immunoSEQ multiplex PCR; TCRdb's copy has only in-frame clones and leaves some out. The sample lists 200,000 to 250,000 clones, 70% to 85% occurring once. The source material was PBMCs. The origin of the receptors is a man in his fifties in good health and CMV-seronegative.

This clone was picked up one time. The J gene is TRBJ2-1, the V gene TRBV7-9; no reliable D call. The ends were cut back, 6 bases at V and 9 bases at J, with 12 bases in the middle. This CDR3 has 12 residues. CDR1 SEHNR and CDR2 FQNEAQ come from the germline V gene (reference sequence). The CDR3 DNA follows: TGTGCCAGCAGTCCCAGCGAGAGTGAGCAGTTCTTC. Protein sequence: CASSPSESEQFF.

There are a few counts of this clone. As DNA, the CDR3 is TGTGCCAGCAGCCCAGTGGGAGGGCTCCACAATGAGCAGTTCTTC. It codes for CASSPVGGLHNEQFF. This chain joins TRBV7-9 and TRBJ2-1; 7 bases map to TRBD2. This CDR3 has 15 residues. The germline gives CDR1 SEHNR, CDR2 FQNEAQ (reference sequence). V gave up 5 bases and J gave up 5 bases; unmatched junction bases: 9. Looking up the rest from reference TRBV7-9 and TRBJ2-1 gives the full variable domain: DTGVSQNPRHKITKRGQNVTFRCDPISEHNRLYWYRQTLGQGPEFLTYFQNEAQLEKSRLLSDRFSAERPKGSFSTLEIQRTEQGDSAMYLCASSPVGGLHNEQFFGPGTRLTVL.

J is TRBJ2-2 and V is TRBV2; TRBD2 is a possible D gene (5 bases). This CDR3 has 14 residues. V dropped 11 bases and J dropped 3 bases, with 16 bases sitting between them. Germline V gives CDR1 SNHLY, CDR2 FYNNEI. In nucleotides, the CDR3 is TGTGCCGGAGGACTGTTTGGGTACACCGGGGAGCTGTTTTTT. This gives the protein CAGGLFGYTGELFF.

This clone showed up just once. At one of its ends the junction is not consistent with the germline gene, which may arise from a read error. The rearrangement links TRBV28 to TRBJ1-1; D is ambiguous. CDR3 length: 12 residues. CDR1 MDHEN and CDR2 SYDVKM come from the germline V gene. CDR3 protein: CASSLSTNEAFF. As DNA, the CDR3 is TGTGCCAGCAGCTTATCCACAAATGAAGCTTTCTTT.

V and J are TRBV6-5 and TRBJ2-5; TRBD1 might be the D (5 bases). CDR3 size: 13 residues. CDR1 is MNHEY and CDR2 is SVGAGI in the germline V gene. Between the trimmed V and J ends, which lost 6 bases and 4 bases, there was a span of 12 bases. CDR3 sequence (DNA): TGTGCCAGCAGGTCTCTAGGGGCAGAGACCCAGTACTTC. It codes for CASRSLGAETQYF.

This clone was observed a handful of times. This sequence joins TRBV28 and TRBJ2-1, with TRBD2 identical over 8 bases. V trimming: 5 bases; J trimming: 8 bases; junction bases outside the gene matches: 5. Germline V gene sequence: CDR1 MDHEN, CDR2 SYDVKM. CDR3 length: 13 residues. CDR3 protein: CASSLGLAYEQFF. Here the CDR3 DNA reads TGTGCCAGCAGTCTAGGACTAGCCTATGAGCAGTTCTTC.

The CDR3 region is CASSLIGTGEAFF. In nucleotides, the CDR3 is TGTGCCAGTAGTCTAATCGGGACAGGAGAAGCTTTCTTT. V usage is TRBV19 and J usage is TRBJ1-1, with 8 nucleotides matching TRBD1. The CDR3 extends over 13 amino acids. Germline-derived CDR1 and CDR2 are LNHDA and SQIVND (reference sequence). Trimming at V came to 5 bases and at J to 8 bases, leaving 7 bases not matched to a gene. The full variable domain, completed using reference TRBV19 and TRBJ1-1, is DGGITQSPKYLFRKEGQNVTLSCEQNLNHDAMYWYRQDPGQGLRLIYYSQIVNDFQKGDIAEGYSVSREKKESFPLTVTSAQKNPTAFYLCASSLIGTGEAFFGQGTRLTVV.

The chain recombines TRBV4-1 with TRBJ2-7; TRBD2 matches at 8 bases. From germline, CDR1 is MGHRA and CDR2 YSYEKL. J gave up 0 bases and V 3 bases, and 4 bases lay outside the gene matches. CDR3 size: 15 residues. This CDR3 reads CASSQERGSSYEQYF. CDR3 nucleotides: TGCGCCAGCAGCCAGGAGCGGGGGAGCTCCTACGAGCAGTACTTC.

The J gene is TRBJ2-7, the V gene TRBV11-3; unclear D gene. The CDR3 spans 12 residues. Germline CDR1 is SGHNT and CDR2 is YENEEA. Trimming left V 1 base short and J 5 bases short, with 6 bases between. Written as DNA, the CDR3 is TGTGCCAGCAGCTTAGGAGGTCACGAGCAGTACTTC. Residues: CASSLGGHEQYF.

The chain uses TRBV30 and TRBJ2-6; D call uncertain. The ends were cut back, 2 bases at V and 0 bases at J, with 8 bases in the middle. Germline loops: CDR1 GTSNPN, CDR2 SVGIG (reference sequence). There are 15 residues in the CDR3. CDR3 in amino acids: CAWSPTGSGANVLTF. Here the CDR3 DNA reads TGTGCCTGGAGTCCCACTGGCTCTGGGGCCAACGTCCTGACTTTC.

The rearrangement links TRBV7-9 to TRBJ2-7; D remains unclear. V was trimmed by 5 bases and J by 1 base, leaving 12 bases between them. The CDR3 length is 14 residues. CDR1 and CDR2 (germline): SEHNR, FQNEAQ (reference sequence). The CDR3 nucleotides read TGTGCCAGCAGCCGATTTACAGATTCCTACGAGCAGTACTTC. The encoded protein is CASSRFTDSYEQYF.

The chain is built from TRBV19 and TRBJ1-5; perhaps TRBD1 as D (5 bases). Trimming shortened V by 7 bases and J by 4 bases, and 17 bases separated the two germline ends. Germline lookup yields CDR1 LNHDA and CDR2 SQIVND (reference sequence). CDR3 length: 15 amino acids. The CDR3 here is CASTFWGDLNQPQHF. The CDR3 DNA follows: TGTGCCAGTACCTTTTGGGGGGACTTAAATCAGCCCCAGCATTTT.

In its sample, this clone was seen once. The J gene is TRBJ2-7, the V gene TRBV6-5, with D tentatively TRBD2 (6 bases). In germline, CDR1 is MNHEY, CDR2 SVGAGI. V was cut by 5 bases and J by 5 bases, with 19 bases left in between. The CDR3 covers 15 residues. The CDR3 loop is CASSGRGLATNEQYF. The CDR3 DNA sequence: TGTGCCAGCAGTGGTAGGGGCCTAGCGACAAACGAGCAGTACTTC.

V is TRBV27 and J is TRBJ1-1; D unclear. CDR1 and CDR2 from the germline V gene are MNHEY and SMNVEV (reference sequence). The CDR3 covers 17 residues. V was trimmed by 0 bases and J by 0 bases, leaving 14 bases between them. The CDR3 coding sequence is TGTGCCAGCAGTTTATCCCTGGGAGATCCCATGAACACTGAAGCTTTCTTT. Translation gives CASSLSLGDPMNTEAFF.

The V and J genes are TRBV28 and TRBJ2-3, with TRBD2 matching 10 bases. The J segment lost 0 bases and the V segment lost 6 bases, leaving 9 bases of the junction unmatched. CDR1 and CDR2 from the germline V gene are MDHEN and SYDVKM. This CDR3 is 17 amino acids long. The CDR3 loop is CASSLLAGITSTDTQYF. The CDR3 nucleotides are TGTGCCAGCAGCCTACTAGCGGGGATAACTAGCACAGATACGCAGTATTTT.

The rearrangement links TRBV30 to TRBJ2-5, with D maybe TRBD2 (5 bases). TRBJ2-7 explains the end of the DNA better; the J call may be wrong. The germline V gene has CDR1 GTSNPN and CDR2 SVGIG (reference sequence). The CDR3 has 16 residues. The CDR3 region is CAWSVLGRQSSYEQYF. The CDR3 bases are TGTGCCTGGAGTGTACTAGGACGCCAAAGCTCCTACGAGCAGTACTTC.

V is TRBV6-5 and J is TRBJ2-7; 10 bases fit TRBD1. CDR1 is MNHEY and CDR2 is SVGAGI in the germline V gene. This CDR3 region has 15 residues. Trimming at V came to 2 bases and at J to 3 bases, leaving 4 bases not matched to a gene. CDR3 amino acids: CASSYRDRGNYEQYF. CDR3 in DNA: TGTGCCAGCAGTTACCGGGACAGGGGAAACTACGAGCAGTACTTC.

CDR3 amino acids: CASSQGQVFRETQYF. The CDR3 DNA reads as TGTGCCAGCAGCCAAGGACAGGTCTTTCGAGAGACCCAGTACTTC. The rearrangement uses TRBV7-9 and TRBJ2-5; 7 positions agree with TRBD1. The germline V gene has CDR1 SEHNR and CDR2 FQNEAQ (reference sequence). The ends lost 5 bases at V and 4 bases at J; junction bases unmatched: 10. The CDR3 sequence is 15 residues long.

The rearrangement links TRBV12-5 to TRBJ2-3; D gene unclear. Between the trimmed V and J ends, which lost 3 bases and 2 bases, there was a span of 6 bases. Germline V lookup: CDR1 LGHNT, CDR2 FRNRAP. The CDR3 has 13 residues. This CDR3 is CASGFSSTDTQYF. The CDR3 bases are TGTGCTAGTGGTTTCTCCTCCACAGATACGCAGTATTTT.

The genes are TRBV2 and TRBJ2-2; TRBD1 agrees at 9 bases. In germline, CDR1 is SNHLY, CDR2 FYNNEI. The CDR3 has 15 residues. Losses at the gene ends were 5 bases for V and 5 bases for J; bases not matched to a gene: 6. This chain's CDR3 is CASSSIQGATGELFF. The DNA for the CDR3 is TGTGCCAGCAGTTCGATACAGGGGGCGACCGGGGAGCTGTTTTTT. Full variable domain (missing parts from reference TRBV2 and TRBJ2-2): EPEVTQTPSHQVTQMGQEVILRCVPISNHLYFYWYRQILGQKVEFLVSFYNNEISEKSEIFDDQFSVERPDGSNFTLKIRSTKLEDSAMYFCASSSIQGATGELFFGEGSRLTVL.

The CDR3 DNA reads TGTGCCAGCAGCCCACTCGGACAGGGGCTCTACGAGCAGTACTTC. It specifies CASSPLGQGLYEQYF. This chain connects TRBV5-5 to TRBJ2-7; the match to TRBD1 covers 9 bases. Germline V lookup: CDR1 SGHKS, CDR2 YYEKEE (reference sequence). The CDR3 has 15 amino acids. J was trimmed by 3 bases and V by 4 bases; bases with no gene match: 8.

This chain links TRBV25-1 with TRBJ2-5; 7 nucleotides match TRBD1. The V and J ends lost 3 bases and 4 bases, in that order; junction bases with no gene match: 8. Germline V CDR1 and CDR2: MGHDK, SYGVNS. CDR3 length: 15 amino acids. DNA for the CDR3: TGTGCCAGCAGTGACGACAGGGAGATCGGAGAGACCCAGTACTTC. It is translated as CASSDDREIGETQYF.

The chain links TRBV2 to TRBJ2-7; D is ambiguous. The CDR3 totals 12 residues. V was clipped by 4 bases and J by 3 bases, with 7 bases between them. Germline lookup yields CDR1 SNHLY and CDR2 FYNNEI. Here the CDR3 reads CASSVVYYEQYF. The CDR3 DNA reads TGTGCCAGCAGTGTAGTATACTACGAGCAGTACTTC.

This clone was seen once. V and J are TRBV10-2 and TRBJ1-1; possible D gene TRBD1, 5 bases. Germline-derived CDR1 and CDR2 are WSHSY and SAAADI. The CDR3 is 14 amino acids. V lost 7 bases and J 4 bases, leaving 16 bases between the germline ends. The CDR3 spells CASTAVGGTTEAFF. Here the CDR3 DNA reads TGCGCCAGCACCGCGGTCGGAGGGACCACTGAAGCTTTCTTT.

V usage is TRBV5-1 and J usage is TRBJ2-1; 11 bases fit TRBD2. The CDR3 loop spans 18 amino acids. Germline CDR1 is SGHRS and CDR2 is YFSETQ. Germline trimming cut 2 bases from V and 10 bases from J; bases unmatched to any gene: 17. The chain's CDR3 is CASSLGVTSGSKFWEQFF. The CDR3 nucleotides read TGCGCCAGCAGCTTAGGGGTCACTAGCGGGAGTAAATTTTGGGAGCAGTTCTTC.

The chain couples TRBV5-4 to TRBJ2-5; 11 bases fit TRBD1. This CDR3 comprises 15 residues. Trimming removed 0 bases from V and 2 bases from J; junction bases left unmatched: 0. Per the germline V gene, CDR1 is SGHNT and CDR2 is YYREEE (reference sequence). The CDR3 DNA reads as TGTGCCAGCAGCTTGGGGGACAGGGGGCAAGAGACCCAGTACTTC. It translates to CASSLGDRGQETQYF.

This chain uses TRBV25-1 with TRBJ2-2, with unresolved D. The germline V and J ends were trimmed by 3 bases and 3 bases, with 5 bases remaining between them. The CDR3 covers 13 residues. Per the germline V gene, CDR1 is MGHDK and CDR2 is SYGVNS. The CDR3 sequence: CASSEEHTGELFF. CDR3 DNA: TGTGCCAGCAGTGAGGAGCACACCGGGGAGCTGTTTTTT.

The chain recombines TRBV28 with TRBJ1-4, with 7 bases fitting TRBD1. CDR1 and CDR2 from the germline V gene are MDHEN and SYDVKM. V lost 6 bases, J lost 3 bases, and 10 bases stayed unmatched. The CDR3 sequence is 16 residues long. CDR3 in DNA: TGTGCCAGCAGGAAAAACCCGGGACAGCCTAATGAAAAACTGTTTTTT. Amino acid sequence: CASRKNPGQPNEKLFF.

The V and J genes are TRBV4-2 and TRBJ2-2, with D unresolved. Germline V lookup: CDR1 LGHNA, CDR2 YNFKEQ. The CDR3 has 15 amino acids. Trimming pared 1 base from V and 4 bases from J, leaving 10 bases between. The CDR3 sequence is CASSQAAGPTGELFF. CDR3 DNA: TGTGCCAGCAGCCAAGCGGCAGGTCCCACCGGGGAGCTGTTTTTT.

The genes are TRBV28 and TRBJ1-1; D is unresolved. CDR1 and CDR2 (germline): MDHEN, SYDVKM. V shed 8 bases and J shed 1 base, with 14 bases lying between them. The CDR3 has 14 amino acids. The chain's CDR3 is CASLVSGANTEAFF. As DNA, the CDR3 is TGTGCCAGCCTGGTAAGTGGAGCGAACACTGAAGCTTTCTTT. The full variable domain, its missing parts supplied by reference TRBV28 and TRBJ1-1, is DVKVTQSSRYLVKRTGEKVFLECVQDMDHENMFWYRQDPGLGLRLIYFSYDVKMKEKGDIPEGYSVSREKKERFSLILESASTNQTSMYLCASLVSGANTEAFFGQGTRLTVV.

Remarks on this clone: Other DNA sequences in this specimen translate into the identical CDR3. The rearrangement joins TRBV30 to TRBJ2-7; D might be TRBD2 (6 bases). Trimming shortened V by 0 bases and J by 4 bases, and 10 bases separated the two germline ends. The germline gives CDR1 GTSNPN, CDR2 SVGIG (reference sequence). The CDR3 extends over 13 amino acids. The CDR3 DNA reads TGTGCCTGGAGTGTACGGAGGGATTACGAGCAGTACTTC. This encodes CAWSVRRDYEQYF.

This chain joins TRBV5-1 and TRBJ2-5, with TRBD2 identical over 13 bases. Germline CDR1 and CDR2: SGHRS and YFSETQ. Germline trimming cut 3 bases from V and 5 bases from J; bases unmatched to any gene: 10. CDR3 length: 17 residues. The CDR3 bases are TGCGCCAGCAGCTCTGGGACTAGCGGGGTCCTACAGGAGACCCAGTACTTC. This sequence encodes CASSSGTSGVLQETQYF.